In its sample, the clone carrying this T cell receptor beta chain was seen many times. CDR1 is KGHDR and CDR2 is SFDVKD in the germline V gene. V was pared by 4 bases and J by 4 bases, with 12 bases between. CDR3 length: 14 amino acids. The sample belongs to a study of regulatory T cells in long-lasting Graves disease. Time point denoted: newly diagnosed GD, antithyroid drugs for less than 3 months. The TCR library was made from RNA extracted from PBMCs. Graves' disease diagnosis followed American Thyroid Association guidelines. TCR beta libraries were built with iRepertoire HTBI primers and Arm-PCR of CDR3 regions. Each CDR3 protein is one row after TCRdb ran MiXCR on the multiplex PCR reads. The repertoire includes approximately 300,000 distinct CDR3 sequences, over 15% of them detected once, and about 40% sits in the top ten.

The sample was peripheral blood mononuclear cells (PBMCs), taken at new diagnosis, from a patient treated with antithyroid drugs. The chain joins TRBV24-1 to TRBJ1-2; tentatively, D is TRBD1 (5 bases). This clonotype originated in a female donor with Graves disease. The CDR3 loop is CATSDSMGVYGYTF. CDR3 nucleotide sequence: TGTGCCACCAGTGACTCTATGGGGGTCTATGGCTACACCTTC.